The 15 T cell receptor beta chains listed next were all sequenced from one sample in a study of blood T cell repertoires in COVID-19. Sequencing was performed with immunoSEQ multiplex PCR; in TCRdb, only in-frame clones are kept and a portion is missing. Of approximately 290,000 clones in the sample, approximately 92% were seen once. The sample was PBMCs or T cells enriched from blood (not recorded which). The receptor set was obtained from a woman in her thirties who had recovered from COVID-19.

This CDR3 is CASSGAGANTGELFF. In DNA form, the CDR3 reads TGCGCCAGCAGTGGCGCGGGGGCTAACACCGGGGAGCTGTTTTTT. The chain has TRBV10-1 and TRBJ2-2, with D possibly TRBD2 on 7 matching bases. V lost 4 bases and J 2 bases, leaving 11 bases between the germline ends. This CDR3 has 15 amino acids. CDR1 WNHNN and CDR2 SYGVQD come from the germline V gene (reference sequence).

The chain carries TRBV28 and TRBJ1-6; 8 positions match TRBD1. CDR3 length: 18 residues. With V trimmed by 4 bases and J by 9 bases, 17 bases remained unmatched. The germline V gene has CDR1 MDHEN and CDR2 SYDVKM. As DNA, the CDR3 is TGTGCCAGCAGTTCCCCCACCCAGGGTCAGGGGGCAGGTTCACCCCTCCACTTT. Translation gives CASSSPTQGQGAGSPLHF.

The rearrangement joins TRBV15 to TRBJ2-5; D is possibly TRBD2 (6 bases). Trimming left V 0 bases short and J 4 bases short, with 12 bases between. Germline lookup yields CDR1 LNHNV and CDR2 YYDKDF (reference sequence). The CDR3 contains 15 residues. DNA of the CDR3: TGTGCCACCAGCAGAGATAGGAGGGGAGGAGAGACCCAGTACTTC. Amino acid sequence: CATSRDRRGGETQYF.

The rearrangement joins TRBV2 to TRBJ2-5, with D possibly TRBD2 on 5 matching bases. The CDR3 has 14 amino acids. Per the germline V gene, CDR1 is SNHLY and CDR2 is FYNNEI. The V end lost 4 bases, the J end lost 3 bases, and 12 bases lay between the germline ends. The CDR3 is CASSVRGSKETQYF. In DNA, the CDR3 is TGTGCCAGCAGTGTACGAGGGTCCAAAGAGACCCAGTACTTC.

The chain employs TRBV11-2 and TRBJ1-1, with D perhaps matching TRBD1 (5 bases). Looked up from germline, CDR1 is SGHAT and CDR2 is FQNNGV. The CDR3 covers 15 residues. V was pared by 0 bases and J by 4 bases, with 12 bases between. CDR3 bases: TGTGCCAGCAGCTTAGAGTGGGGGAGGGGCACTGAAGCTTTCTTT. The encoded protein is CASSLEWGRGTEAFF.

The CDR3 is CASSTYRGREETQYF. Written as DNA, the CDR3 is TGTGCCAGCAGCACCTACAGGGGGCGCGAGGAGACCCAGTACTTC. This chain uses TRBV3-1 (or the pseudogene TRBV3-2) with TRBJ2-5; 9 nucleotides align to TRBD1. V gave up 5 bases and J gave up 5 bases; unmatched junction bases: 9. Germline V gene data show CDR1 as LGHDT and CDR2 as YNNKEL (reference sequence). The CDR3 runs 15 residues.

The chain employs TRBV28 and TRBJ2-7; 12 positions agree with TRBD1. The V gene's germline CDR1 is MDHEN and CDR2 SYDVKM. The CDR3 length is 14 residues. Losses at the gene ends were 7 bases for V and 9 bases for J; bases not matched to a gene: 10. The CDR3 is CASILRGTGGVQYF. The CDR3 region has the DNA TGTGCCAGCATTCTCCGAGGGACAGGGGGCGTGCAGTACTTC. The full variable domain, completed using reference TRBV28 and TRBJ2-7, is DVKVTQSSRYLVKRTGEKVFLECVQDMDHENMFWYRQDPGLGLRLIYFSYDVKMKEKGDIPEGYSVSREKKERFSLILESASTNQTSMYLCASILRGTGGVQYFGPGTRLTVT.

The chain couples TRBV7-9 to TRBJ2-2; D is ambiguous. Germline V gene lookup returns CDR1 SEHNR and CDR2 FQNEAQ (reference sequence). The CDR3 consists of 13 residues. Trimming stripped 2 bases from V and 3 bases from J, with 4 bases between. The CDR3 sequence: CASSLPYTGELFF. Written as DNA, the CDR3 is TGTGCCAGCAGCTTACCGTACACCGGGGAGCTGTTTTTT.

This chain links TRBV9 with TRBJ2-1, with TRBD1 matching 7 bases. V shed 4 bases and J 4 bases; nucleotides not matched to a gene: 11. CDR3 length: 16 residues. CDR1 is SGDLS and CDR2 is YYNGEE in the germline V gene. For the CDR3, the DNA is TGTGCCAGCAGCACGTCGACAGGGCTGGAGTACAATGAGCAGTTCTTC. Residues: CASSTSTGLEYNEQFF.

This clone has more than one count but fewer than ten. The genes are TRBV7-2 and TRBJ1-5; D unresolved. This CDR3 has 15 amino acids. V lost 5 bases, J lost 4 bases, and 15 bases lay in between. Germline CDR1 is SGHTA and CDR2 is FQGNSA. CDR3 region: CASSHSGRENQPQHF. DNA for the CDR3: TGTGCCAGCAGCCATTCGGGAAGGGAGAATCAGCCCCAGCATTTT.

The chain recombines TRBV4-1 with TRBJ2-7; possible D gene TRBD1, 5 bases. Per germline, CDR1 MGHRA and CDR2 YSYEKL. The CDR3 length is 14 residues. Trimming removed 2 bases at V and 0 bases at J, with 8 bases between. The CDR3: CASSQQTGSYEQYF. In nucleotides, the CDR3 is TGCGCCAGCAGCCAACAAACAGGCTCCTACGAGCAGTACTTC.

The chain carries TRBV4-1 and TRBJ2-1; D gene unclear. V lost 2 bases and J lost 4, with 9 bases in between. From germline, CDR1 is MGHRA and CDR2 YSYEKL. CDR3 length: 14 residues. The CDR3 DNA reads TGCGCCAGCAGCCAACTCACTGCGTACAATGAGCAGTTCTTC. Its protein is CASSQLTAYNEQFF.

V and J are TRBV19 and TRBJ1-5; D uncertain. CDR1 and CDR2 (germline): LNHDA, SQIVND (reference sequence). The CDR3 extends over 15 amino acids. Trimming shortened V by 4 bases and J by 0 bases, and 10 bases separated the two germline ends. CDR3 DNA sequence: TGTGCCAGTAGTAGAGGCATGGGTAGCAATCAGCCCCAGCATTTT. It specifies CASSRGMGSNQPQHF.

The gene calls are TRBV28 and TRBJ2-7; D is perhaps TRBD1 (5 bases). The CDR3 runs to 11 residues. Germline V CDR1 and CDR2: MDHEN, SYDVKM. The germline V and J ends were trimmed by 7 bases and 3 bases, with 7 bases remaining between them. CDR3 protein: CASIDSYEQYF. CDR3 coding DNA: TGTGCCAGCATCGACAGCTACGAGCAGTACTTC. The complete variable domain, with remaining parts taken from reference TRBV28 and TRBJ2-7, reads DVKVTQSSRYLVKRTGEKVFLECVQDMDHENMFWYRQDPGLGLRLIYFSYDVKMKEKGDIPEGYSVSREKKERFSLILESASTNQTSMYLCASIDSYEQYFGPGTRLTVT.

The chain uses TRBV13 and TRBJ2-7; weak D call: TRBD2 (6 bases). Germline V gives CDR1 PRHDT, CDR2 FYEKMQ (reference sequence). The CDR3 has 15 amino acids. V lost 4 bases and J 4 bases, leaving 17 bases between the germline ends. CDR3 nucleotide sequence: TGTGCCAGCAGCTCCTGGGGTAGCGGAGTGTACGAGCAGTACTTC. Protein: CASSSWGSGVYEQYF. Full variable domain (missing parts from reference TRBV13 and TRBJ2-7): AAGVIQSPRHLIKEKRETATLKCYPIPRHDTVYWYQQGPGQDPQFLISFYEKMQSDKGSIPDRFSAQQFSDYHSELNMSSLELGDSALYFCASSSWGSGVYEQYFGPGTRLTVT.